This TCR beta chain was recovered during a study of early T cells in non-severe SARS-CoV-2 infection. As for the study in general: Unpaired chains resulted from sequencing bulk RNA of unsorted whole blood.

A word on this clonotype: As yet, its antigen is unknown.

This CDR3 comprises 13 residues. Trimming cost V 2 bases and J 4 bases, with 9 bases left between them. From germline, CDR1 is SGHDT and CDR2 YYEEEE. Individual cDNA molecules carried attached unique molecular identifiers. Using its own MiXCR run on the 5' RACE reads, TCRdb lists one record per CDR3 protein. The sample lists around 82,000 distinct CDR3 sequences, about 15% seen once, with 0.58% in the top ten. Study-level findings and limits: Matching results from VDJdb favored anti-spike CD8 responses, leaving private and CD4 specificities undetected.

The sequence was obtained from an adult who was a healthcare worker with PCR-confirmed SARS-CoV-2 infection or an uninfected control (not recorded which). The sequenced material came from whole blood. The chain uses TRBV5-6 and TRBJ1-1; perhaps TRBD1 as D (6 bases). This CDR3 reads CASSLGGRTEAFF. The CDR3 DNA reads TGTGCCAGCAGCTTAGGGGGTCGCACTGAAGCTTTCTTT.